This TCR beta chain stems from a study of T cell repertoires in aging, cancer and after chemotherapy. At the level of the study: About 10 million TCR reads made up the full dataset. General study results and limits: These repertoire data do not allow conclusions about immunological memory after chemotherapy.

A mixed TRB-A/B primer pool amplified rearranged TRB by multiplex touch-down PCR. TCRdb re-derived calls from the multiplex PCR reads in MiXCR, one entry per CDR3 protein. The sample shows roughly 2,200 distinct CDR3 sequences, 25% to 30% of them seen only once. The sample holds a few counts of this clonotype. Antigen specificity is unknown. The germline CDR1 and CDR2 sequences are WSHSY and SAAADI. V lost 9 bases, J lost 6 bases, and 15 bases lay in between. The CDR3 runs 13 residues. TCR beta rearrangements were amplified from peripheral blood genomic DNA. Sequencing was performed on blood. This sequence originates from a human donor with a solid tumor. This sequence joins TRBV10-2 and TRBJ1-5; no firm D call. The CDR3: CASATGSGQPQHF. The CDR3 region has the DNA TGCGCCAGTGCAACGGGGTCGGGTCAGCCCCAGCATTTT.